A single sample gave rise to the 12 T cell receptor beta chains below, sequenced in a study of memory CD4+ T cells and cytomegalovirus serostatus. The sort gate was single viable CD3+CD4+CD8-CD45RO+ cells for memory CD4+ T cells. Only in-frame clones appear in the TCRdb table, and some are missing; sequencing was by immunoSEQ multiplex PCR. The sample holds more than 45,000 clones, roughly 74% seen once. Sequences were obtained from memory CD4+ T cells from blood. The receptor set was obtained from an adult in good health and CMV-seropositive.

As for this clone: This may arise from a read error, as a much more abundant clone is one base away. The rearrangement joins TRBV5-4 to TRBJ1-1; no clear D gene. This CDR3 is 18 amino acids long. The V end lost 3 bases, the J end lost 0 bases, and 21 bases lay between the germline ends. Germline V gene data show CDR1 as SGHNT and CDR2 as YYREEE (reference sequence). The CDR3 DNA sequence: TGTGCCAGCAGCTCAGTCTTCCAAGTAACGGCGATGAACACTGAAGCTTTCTTT. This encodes CASSSVFQVTAMNTEAFF. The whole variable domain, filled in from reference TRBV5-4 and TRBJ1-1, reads ETGVTQSPTHLIKTRGQQVTLRCSSQSGHNTVSWYQQALGQGPQFIFQYYREEENGRGNFPPRFSGLQFPNYSSELNVNALELDDSALYLCASSSVFQVTAMNTEAFFGQGTRLTVV.

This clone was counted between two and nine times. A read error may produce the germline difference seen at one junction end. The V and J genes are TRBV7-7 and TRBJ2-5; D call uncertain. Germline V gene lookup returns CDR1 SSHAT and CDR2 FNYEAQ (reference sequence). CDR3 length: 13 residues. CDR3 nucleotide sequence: TGTGCTAGCAGCTTAGTTAGCTCCGAGACCCAGTACTTC. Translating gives CASSLVSSETQYF.

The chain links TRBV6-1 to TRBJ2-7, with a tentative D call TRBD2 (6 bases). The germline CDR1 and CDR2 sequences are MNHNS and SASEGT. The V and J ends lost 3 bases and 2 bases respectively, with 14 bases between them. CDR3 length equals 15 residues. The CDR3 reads CASSDWGTETYEQYF. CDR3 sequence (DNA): TGTGCCAGCAGTGACTGGGGGACTGAAACCTACGAGCAGTACTTC.

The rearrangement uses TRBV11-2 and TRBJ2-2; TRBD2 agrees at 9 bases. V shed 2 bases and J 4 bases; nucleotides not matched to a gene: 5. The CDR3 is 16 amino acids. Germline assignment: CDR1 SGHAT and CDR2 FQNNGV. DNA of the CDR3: TGTGCCAGCAGCTTAAGAAGAGCGGGGGGCACCGGGGAGCTGTTTTTT. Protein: CASSLRRAGGTGELFF.

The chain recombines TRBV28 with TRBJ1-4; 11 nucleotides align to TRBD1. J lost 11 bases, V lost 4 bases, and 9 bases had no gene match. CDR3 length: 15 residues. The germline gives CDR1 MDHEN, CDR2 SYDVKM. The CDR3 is CASSSPGQGVAKLFF. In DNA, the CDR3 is TGTGCCAGCAGTTCTCCGGGACAGGGGGTTGCGAAACTGTTTTTT.

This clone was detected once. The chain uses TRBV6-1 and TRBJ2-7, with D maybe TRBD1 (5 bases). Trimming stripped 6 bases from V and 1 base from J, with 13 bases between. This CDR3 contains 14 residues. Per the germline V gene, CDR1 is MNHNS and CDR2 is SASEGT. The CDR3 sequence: CASRMGRSSYEQYF. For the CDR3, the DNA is TGTGCCAGCAGGATGGGGCGATCATCCTACGAGCAGTACTTC.

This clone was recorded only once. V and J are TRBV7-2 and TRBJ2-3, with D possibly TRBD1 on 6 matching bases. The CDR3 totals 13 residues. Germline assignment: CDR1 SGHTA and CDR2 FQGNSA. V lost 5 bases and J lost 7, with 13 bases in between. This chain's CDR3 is CASSRGQLNTQYF. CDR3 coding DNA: TGTGCCAGCAGCCGCGGACAGCTTAATACGCAGTATTTT.

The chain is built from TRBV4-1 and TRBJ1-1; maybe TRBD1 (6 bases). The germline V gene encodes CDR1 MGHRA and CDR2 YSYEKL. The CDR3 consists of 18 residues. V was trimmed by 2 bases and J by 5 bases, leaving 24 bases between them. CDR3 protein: CASSQLIKIRQGKTEAFF. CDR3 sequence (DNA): TGCGCCAGCAGCCAACTTATTAAGATACGGCAGGGGAAAACTGAAGCTTTCTTT.

The CDR3 bases are TGTGCCAGCAACCGACTGGGACAGGACTACGAGCAGTACTTC. It translates to CASNRLGQDYEQYF. V is TRBV28 and J is TRBJ2-7, with 8 bases identical to TRBD1. The trim removed 7 bases at V and 3 bases at J, leaving 8 bases unmatched. CDR3 length: 14 amino acids. CDR1 is MDHEN, CDR2 SYDVKM, per germline.

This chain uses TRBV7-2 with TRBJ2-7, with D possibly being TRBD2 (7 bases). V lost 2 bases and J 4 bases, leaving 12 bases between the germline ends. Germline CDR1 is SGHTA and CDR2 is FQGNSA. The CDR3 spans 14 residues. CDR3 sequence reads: CASSLSGGAYEQYF. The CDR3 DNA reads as TGTGCCAGCAGCTTAAGTGGGGGGGCTTACGAGCAGTACTTC.

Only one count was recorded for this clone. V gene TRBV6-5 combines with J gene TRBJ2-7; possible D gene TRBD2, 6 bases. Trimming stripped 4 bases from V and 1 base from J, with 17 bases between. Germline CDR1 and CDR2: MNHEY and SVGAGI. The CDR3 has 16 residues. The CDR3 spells CASSSIRRDVSYEQYF. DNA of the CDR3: TGTGCCAGCAGTTCGATTCGGAGGGATGTATCCTACGAGCAGTACTTC.

The CDR3 protein is CASSLGGGAIGELFF. In DNA form, the CDR3 reads TGTGCCAGCAGCTTAGGCGGGGGGGCGATCGGGGAGCTGTTTTTT. The J gene is TRBJ2-2, the V gene TRBV5-6; 9 nucleotides line up with TRBD2. V was pared by 2 bases and J by 7 bases, with 6 bases of the junction left unmatched. Germline CDR1 SGHDT, CDR2 YYEEEE. The CDR3 totals 15 residues.